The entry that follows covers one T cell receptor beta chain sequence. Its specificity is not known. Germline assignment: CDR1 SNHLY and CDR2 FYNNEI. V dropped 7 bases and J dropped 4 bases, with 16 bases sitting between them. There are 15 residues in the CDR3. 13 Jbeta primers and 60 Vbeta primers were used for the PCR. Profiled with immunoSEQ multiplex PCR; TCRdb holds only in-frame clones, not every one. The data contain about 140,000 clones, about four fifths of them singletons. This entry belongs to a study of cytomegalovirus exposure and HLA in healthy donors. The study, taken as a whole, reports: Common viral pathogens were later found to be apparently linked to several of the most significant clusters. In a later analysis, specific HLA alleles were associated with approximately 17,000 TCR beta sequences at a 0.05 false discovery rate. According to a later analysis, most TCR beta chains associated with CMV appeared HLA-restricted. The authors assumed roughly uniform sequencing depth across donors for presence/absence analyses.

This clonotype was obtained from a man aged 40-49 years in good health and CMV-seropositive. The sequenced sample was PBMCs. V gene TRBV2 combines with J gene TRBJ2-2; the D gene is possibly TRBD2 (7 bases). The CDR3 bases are TGTGCCAGCATCGGGGGGCTAGCGGCCACCGGGGAGCTGTTTTTT. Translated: CASIGGLAATGELFF. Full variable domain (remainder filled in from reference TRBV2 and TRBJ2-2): EPEVTQTPSHQVTQMGQEVILRCVPISNHLYFYWYRQILGQKVEFLVSFYNNEISEKSEIFDDQFSVERPDGSNFTLKIRSTKLEDSAMYFCASIGGLAATGELFFGEGSRLTVL.